The TCR beta chain described here comes from a study of T cells in Graves' hyperthyroidism and ophthalmopathy. Broader study findings: The authors' 13 V-J model separated ophthalmopathy from stable hyperthyroidism.

Orbital computed tomography, thyroid ultrasound, serum thyroxine and TRAb, and clinical symptoms together informed the diagnoses. Fresh 10 ml peripheral blood yielded PBMCs. V was clipped by 7 bases and J by 4 bases, with 14 bases between them. The CDR3 extends over 14 amino acids. CDR1 is ENHRY and CDR2 is SYGVKD in the germline V gene. Amplified regions were TCR beta CDR3 sequences from RNA transcripts. Initially, a first-round RT-PCR of the TCR CDR3 employed the HTBI primer set. MiXCR, run by TCRdb on the multiplex PCR reads, gives a single entry per CDR3 protein. Of about 740,000 distinct CDR3 sequences in the sample, around 13% are singletons; the top ten hold approximately 10%. This clonotype was seen at least ten times. Its specificity is unknown.

The chain joins TRBV10-3 to TRBJ1-5, with D maybe TRBD1 (5 bases). Sequenced: blood. This receptor was identified in a woman aged 18-29 years with Graves' hyperthyroidism. The CDR3 protein is CAINRSGPNQPQHF. Written as DNA, the CDR3 is TGTGCCATCAACCGGTCGGGGCCGAATCAGCCCCAGCATTTT.